This is a list of T cell receptor beta chains from one sample in a study of CD8 T cells in ankylosing spondylitis. TCRdb re-called the 5' RACE reads through MiXCR, storing one row per CDR3 protein. The sample shows roughly 97,000 distinct CDR3 sequences, about 8.6% of them seen only once. The sequencing sample was made of blood, either unsorted or a sorted T cell fraction (not recorded which). All receptors come from a male donor with ankylosing spondylitis or in good health (not recorded which). Both conserved end residues are part of each CDR3. The order of the fields is J gene, clone size, D gene, V gene, CDR3 DNA, CDR3 protein. A D gene is named only where the DNA matches it firmly. Some rows have no size entry. The others give once, few or many, or a class for an expanded clone.

TRBJ2-7,many,TRBD1,TRBV29-1,TGCAGCGTCGGTCCCGGGACAGGGCCCTACGAGCAGTACTTC,CSVGPGTGPYEQYF
TRBJ1-1,many,.,TRBV11-2,TGTGCCAGCAGCTTATCTGGGAAGGAAGCTTTCTTT,CASSLSGKEAFF
TRBJ2-1,few,TRBD2,TRBV6-4,TGTGCCAGCAGTGACGGGACTAGCGGCGATGAGCAGTTCTTC,CASSDGTSGDEQFF
TRBJ1-1,many,.,TRBV29-1,TGCAGCGTTGGGGCCGGCGGGAAAGCTTTCTTT,CSVGAGGKAFF
TRBJ2-3,.,.,TRBV4-2,TGTGCCAGCAGCCAAGATTTAAGTGACGCTACGCAGTATTTT,CASSQDLSDATQYF
TRBJ2-7,many,TRBD1,TRBV7-2,TGTGCCAGCACCCCGACAGGGGAAAACTACGAGCAGTACTTC,CASTPTGENYEQYF
TRBJ2-2,many,.,TRBV20-1,TGCAGTGCTAGAGATTATTTCTCCTCCGGGGAGCTGTTTTTT,CSARDYFSSGELFF
TRBJ1-5,few,TRBD1,TRBV7-2,TGTGCCAGCAGCACGGACAGGCGTCAGCCCCAGCATTTT,CASSTDRRQPQHF
TRBJ2-5,many,.,TRBV20-1,TGCAGTGCTAGAGACGGGGGACAAGAGACCCAGTACTTC,CSARDGGQETQYF
TRBJ1-4,many,.,TRBV30,TGTGCCTGGAGTTCAGGGGCCGGTAATGAAAAACTGTTTTTT,CAWSSGAGNEKLFF
TRBJ2-1,many,TRBD2,TRBV24-1,TGTGCCACCAGTGATCCGACTAGCGGGAAGGGGGATGAGCAGTTCTTC,CATSDPTSGKGDEQFF
TRBJ1-1,many,.,TRBV28,TGTGCCAGCAGTACAGGGTGGATCACTGAAGCTTTCTTT,CASSTGWITEAFF
TRBJ2-2,.,.,TRBV10-3,TGTGCCATCAGTGAGTCCGGGCCAAGAGACACCGGGGAGCTGTTTTTT,CAISESGPRDTGELFF
TRBJ1-5,many,.,TRBV29-1,TGCAGCGTTGAAGGGGGACACAACGATCAGCCCCAGCATTTT,CSVEGGHNDQPQHF
TRBJ2-1,many,TRBD2,TRBV12-3/TRBV12-4,TGTGCCAGCAGCAAACTAGCGGGGTCCTCCTACAATGAGCAGTTCTTC,CASSKLAGSSYNEQFF
TRBJ2-1,few,TRBD2,TRBV18,TGTGCCAGCTCACCCGAAATTCGGACTAGCGTTTACAATGAGCAGTTCTTC,CASSPEIRTSVYNEQFF